A selection of T cell receptor beta chains follows, all from one sample in a study of T cells in Graves' hyperthyroidism and ophthalmopathy. TCRdb fed the multiplex PCR reads into MiXCR, producing one record per CDR3 protein. The repertoire holds more than 100,000 distinct CDR3 sequences, with approximately 50% as singletons. The source material was blood. The source is a man aged 35-49 years with Graves' hyperthyroidism. Both conserved end residues are part of each CDR3. The order of the fields is CDR3 protein, CDR3 DNA, D gene, V gene, J gene, clone size. D genes are given only for firm matches. Not every row has a clone size; where given, it reads once, few, many or a size class.

CAITDRTNTEAFF	TGTGCCATCACAGACAGAACGAACACTGAAGCTTTCTTT	-	TRBV10-3	TRBJ1-1	many
CASQRLAGDTDTQYF	TGCGCCAGCCAGCGACTAGCGGGAGACACAGATACGCAGTATTTT	TRBD2	TRBV5-1	TRBJ2-3	-
CSAGQGNRVNTEAFF	TGCAGTGCTGGGCAGGGCAACAGGGTGAACACTGAAGCTTTCTTT	-	TRBV20-1	TRBJ1-1	-
CASSPQRGSEQYF	TGTGCCAGCAGCCCACAGCGGGGGAGCGAGCAGTACTTC	TRBD2	TRBV11-2	TRBJ2-7	many
CASSLVPGEQYF	TGTGCCAGCAGCTTGGTCCCGGGCGAGCAGTACTTC	-	TRBV7-2	TRBJ2-7	-
CATSRLAGGEETQYF	TGTGCCACCAGCAGGCTAGCGGGAGGAGAAGAGACCCAGTACTTC	TRBD2	TRBV15	TRBJ2-5	-
CASSLRAASYEQYF	TGTGCCAGCAGTCTCCGGGCCGCCTCCTACGAGCAGTACTTC	-	TRBV28	TRBJ2-7	many
CASSIGAGSYEQYF	TGTGCCAGTAGTATTGGGGCAGGCTCCTACGAGCAGTACTTC	-	TRBV19	TRBJ2-7	-
CAISEGNRYSNQPQHF	TGTGCCATCAGTGAGGGTAACAGGTATAGCAACCAGCCCCAGCATTTT	-	TRBV10-3	TRBJ1-5	-
CASTRGQANTEAFF	TGTGCCAGCACCCGAGGACAGGCCAACACTGAAGCTTTCTTT	TRBD1	TRBV7-9	TRBJ1-1	-
CASSLMIVADTQYF	TGCGCCAGCAGCTTGATGATTGTAGCAGATACGCAGTATTTT	-	TRBV5-1	TRBJ2-3	many
CASKSVETQYF	TGTGCCAGCAAATCCGTGGAGACCCAGTACTTC	-	TRBV7-9	TRBJ2-5	-
CAAYEQGIHEQYF	TGTGCCGCGTACGAACAGGGTATCCACGAGCAGTACTTC	-	TRBV6-5	TRBJ2-7	once
CSATTSGSSTDTQYF	TGCAGTGCAACCACTAGCGGGAGCAGCACAGATACGCAGTATTTT	TRBD2	TRBV20-1	TRBJ2-3	-
CATSSEGWLVSQYF	TGTGCCACCAGCAGTGAAGGTTGGCTAGTGTCGCAGTATTTT	-	TRBV15	TRBJ2-3	once
CSVQGGVRYGYTF	TGCAGCGTCCAAGGCGGGGTTCGCTATGGCTACACCTTC	-	TRBV29-1	TRBJ1-2	many
CASSLKGTINQPQHF	TGTGCCAGCAGTTTAAAGGGAACGATAAATCAGCCCCAGCATTTT	-	TRBV27	TRBJ1-5	-
CASSNEDSFGTGELFF	TGTGCCAGCTCCAACGAGGACAGCTTTGGCACCGGGGAGCTGTTTTTT	-	TRBV5-4	TRBJ2-2	-
CASNDGTDPNYGYTF	TGCGCCAGCAACGACGGGACAGACCCTAACTATGGCTACACCTTC	TRBD1	TRBV23-1	TRBJ1-2	-
CASSLAQSSYNEQFF	TGCGCCAGCAGCTTGGCCCAGAGCTCCTACAATGAGCAGTTCTTC	-	TRBV5-1	TRBJ2-1	many
CASSVGQGYTF	TGTGCCAGCAGCGTAGGGCAGGGCTACACCTTC	-	TRBV9	TRBJ1-2	once
CASSSPGTGGLYEQYF	TGTGCCAGCAGCTCACCAGGGACAGGGGGACTGTACGAGCAGTACTTC	TRBD1	TRBV14	TRBJ2-7	-
CASSPVVDYGYTF	TGTGCCAGCAGTCCTGTAGTGGACTATGGCTACACCTTC	-	TRBV2	TRBJ1-2	-
CATSDPRRAVPDTQYF	TGTGCCACCAGTGATCCTAGGAGGGCCGTACCAGATACGCAGTATTTT	-	TRBV24-1	TRBJ2-3	many
CASRGGVLRGTGELFF	TGTGCCAGCAGGGGAGGGGTTTTGAGAGGGACCGGGGAGCTGTTTTTT	TRBD2	TRBV2	TRBJ2-2	many
CASSTAPANTGELFF	TGTGCCAGTAGTACAGCACCCGCGAACACCGGGGAGCTGTTTTTT	-	TRBV19	TRBJ2-2	many
CASSLARRATEKLFF	TGTGCCAGCAGCTTGGCCCGCCGGGCGACCGAAAAACTGTTTTTT	-	TRBV5-5	TRBJ1-4	many
CASSRAPGVSGWNSYEQYF	TGTGCCAGTAGTAGGGCCCCCGGGGTTAGCGGGTGGAACTCCTACGAGCAGTACTTC	TRBD2	TRBV19	TRBJ2-7	-
CASSEDRGPNEKLFF	TGCGCCAGCAGCGAGGACAGGGGACCTAATGAAAAACTGTTTTTT	TRBD1	TRBV5-1	TRBJ1-4	many
CSVEMAKGRDTIYF	TGCAGCGTTGAAATGGCGAAGGGTAGGGACACCATATATTTT	-	TRBV29-1	TRBJ1-3	-
CASSFSGTSTGELFF	TGTGCCAGCAGCTTCTCCGGGACCAGCACCGGGGAGCTGTTTTTT	-	TRBV7-2	TRBJ2-2	many
CAWSVRAGEAYNEQFF	TGTGCCTGGAGTGTACGAGCGGGAGAGGCCTACAATGAGCAGTTCTTC	TRBD2	TRBV7-2	TRBJ2-1	few
CASRGDIYGYTF	TGTGCCAGCAGGGGGGACATTTATGGCTACACCTTC	-	TRBV6-1	TRBJ1-2	many
CSVEVWDEKLFF	TGCAGCGTTGAAGTATGGGATGAAAAACTGTTTTTT	-	TRBV29-1	TRBJ1-4	once
CATTGSYERYF	TGTGCCACCACGGGCAGCTACGAGCGGTACTTC	-	TRBV7-9	TRBJ2-7	-
CSAREGGYEQYF	TGCAGTGCTAGAGAGGGAGGCTACGAGCAGTACTTC	-	TRBV20-1	TRBJ2-7	many
CSVREGPTYSNQPQHF	TGCAGCGTTCGTGAGGGGCCTACGTATAGCAATCAGCCCCAGCATTTT	-	TRBV29-1	TRBJ1-5	-
CAWSIAGPSYNEQFF	TGTGCCTGGAGTATAGCGGGCCCCTCCTACAATGAGCAGTTCTTC	TRBD2	TRBV7-3	TRBJ2-1	-
CASSARERGRGNTEAFF	TGTGCCAGCAGTGCTAGAGAGAGAGGGAGAGGGAACACTGAAGCTTTCTTT	-	TRBV25-1	TRBJ1-1	-
CSVEVWDSYGYTF	TGCAGCGTTGAAGTATGGGACAGCTATGGCTACACCTTC	TRBD1	TRBV29-1	TRBJ1-2	-
CASNFRYDTQYF	TGTGCCAGCAACTTCCGCTATGATACGCAGTATTTT	-	TRBV6-1	TRBJ2-3	many
CASSPGGGDGSYGYTF	TGTGCCAGCAGCCCCGGGGGGGGGGACGGATCCTATGGCTACACCTTC	-	TRBV6-5	TRBJ1-2	few
CASSLRDGGYEQYF	TGTGCCAGCAGCTTAAGGGACGGAGGCTACGAGCAGTACTTC	-	TRBV11-1	TRBJ2-7	many
CASSPTGGATGELFF	TGTGCCAGCAGCCCCACAGGGGGCGCAACCGGGGAGCTGTTTTTT	TRBD1	TRBV9	TRBJ2-2	many